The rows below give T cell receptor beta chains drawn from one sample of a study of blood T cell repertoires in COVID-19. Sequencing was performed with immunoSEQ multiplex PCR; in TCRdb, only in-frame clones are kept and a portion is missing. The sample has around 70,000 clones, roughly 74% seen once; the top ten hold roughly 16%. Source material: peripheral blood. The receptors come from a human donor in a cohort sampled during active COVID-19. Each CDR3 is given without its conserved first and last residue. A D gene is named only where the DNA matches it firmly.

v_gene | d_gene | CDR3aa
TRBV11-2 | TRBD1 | ASSWGTGYQETQY
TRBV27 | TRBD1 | ASSTGTGSYNEQF
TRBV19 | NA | ASSIDRKNQPQH
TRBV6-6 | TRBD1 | ASSKPGQGKSEAF
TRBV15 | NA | ATSRTGAQREAF
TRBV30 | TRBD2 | AWRTSGRGAQETQY
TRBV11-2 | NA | ASSLDKNAGDNSPLH
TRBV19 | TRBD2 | ASSIEGGSKEQF
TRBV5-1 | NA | ASSTGGGRPGIIYGYT
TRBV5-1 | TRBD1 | ASRPGTGDYNSPLH
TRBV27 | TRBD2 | ASSLIRQGSSGRPTDTQY
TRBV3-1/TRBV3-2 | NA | ASTPTDSNTEAF
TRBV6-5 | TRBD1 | ASREGQGAAEKLF
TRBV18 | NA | ASSPLIRGKYGYT
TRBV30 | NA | ARSTATYEQY
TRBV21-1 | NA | ASSGRQGPMHTEAF
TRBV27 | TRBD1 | ASSGTGGEQY
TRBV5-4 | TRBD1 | ASSSGTGGFKTQY
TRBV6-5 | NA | ASSPVVVETEAF
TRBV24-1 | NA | ATERGRGELF
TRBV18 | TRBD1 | ASSLGQGATETQY
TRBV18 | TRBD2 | ASSPLTSGKETQY
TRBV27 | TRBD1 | ASSSTRGQVNEKLF
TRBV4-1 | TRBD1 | ASSLRDRGLEQY
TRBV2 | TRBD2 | ASSEVGLADLEQY
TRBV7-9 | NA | ASSLALLTEAF
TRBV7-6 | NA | ASSLGPISYNEQF
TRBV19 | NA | ASTSSGQRGQPQH
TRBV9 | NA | ASSFRTSTGELF
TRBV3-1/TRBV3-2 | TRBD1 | ASSPRTGGGQPQH
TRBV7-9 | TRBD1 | ASSLLGQGNTEAF
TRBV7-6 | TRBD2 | ASSPGTSASGEQY
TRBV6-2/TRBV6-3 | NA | ASSTGGRYGYT
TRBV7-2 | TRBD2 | ASSFEPSGGGYEQY
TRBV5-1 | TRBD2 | ASSLVAGGRYEQY
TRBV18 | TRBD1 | ASSPLTGVGYEKLF
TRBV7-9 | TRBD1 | ASSRSGGREKLF
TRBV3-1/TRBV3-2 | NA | ASKGMQY
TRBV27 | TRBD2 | ASSLFLAGYSDTQY
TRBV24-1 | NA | ATSVTGYEQY
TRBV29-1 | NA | SVSKSSYEQY
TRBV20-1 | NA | SASLMTDNYGYT
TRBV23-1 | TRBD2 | ASSQSELKGRRGTSEGNEQF
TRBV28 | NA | ASNLAGGASGNTIY
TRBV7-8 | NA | ASSLDAGMDYGYT
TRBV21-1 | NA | ASSKEDRRRITDTQY
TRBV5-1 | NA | ASSERPLDRNTEAF